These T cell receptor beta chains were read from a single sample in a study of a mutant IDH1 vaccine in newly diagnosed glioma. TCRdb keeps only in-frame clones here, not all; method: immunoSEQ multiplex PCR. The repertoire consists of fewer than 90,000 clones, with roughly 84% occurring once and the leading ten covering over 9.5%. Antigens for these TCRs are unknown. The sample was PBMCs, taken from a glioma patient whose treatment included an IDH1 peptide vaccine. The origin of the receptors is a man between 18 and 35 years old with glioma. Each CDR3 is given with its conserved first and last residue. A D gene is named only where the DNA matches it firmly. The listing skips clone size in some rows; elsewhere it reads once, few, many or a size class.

CDR3aa: CASSLPPSGGAGDTQYF; CDR3nt: TGTGCCAGCAGCCTGCCTCCTAGCGGGGGGGCCGGAGATACGCAGTATTTT; d_gene: TRBD2; len: 17; v_gene: TRBV5-4; abundance: -; j_gene: TRBJ2-3
CDR3aa: CASRLQDGYTF; CDR3nt: TGTGCCAGCAGACTTCAGGATGGCTACACCTTC; d_gene: -; len: 11; v_gene: TRBV7-9; abundance: -; j_gene: TRBJ1-2
CDR3aa: CAISVGREQFF; CDR3nt: TGTGCCATCAGTGTCGGGAGGGAGCAGTTCTTC; d_gene: TRBD2; len: 11; v_gene: TRBV10-3; abundance: -; j_gene: TRBJ2-1
CDR3aa: CSVAFSGTTSLNTEAFF; CDR3nt: TGCAGCGTTGCGTTCTCCGGTACAACGAGCCTGAACACTGAAGCTTTCTTT; d_gene: -; len: 17; v_gene: TRBV29-1; abundance: few; j_gene: TRBJ1-1
CDR3aa: CAISESGGWTEAFF; CDR3nt: TGTGCCATCAGTGAGTCTGGGGGCTGGACTGAAGCTTTCTTT; d_gene: -; len: 14; v_gene: TRBV10-3; abundance: -; j_gene: TRBJ1-1
CDR3aa: CAWSVRKVNSNQPQHF; CDR3nt: TGTGCCTGGAGTGTACGAAAGGTCAATAGCAATCAGCCCCAGCATTTT; d_gene: -; len: 16; v_gene: TRBV30; abundance: few; j_gene: TRBJ1-5
CDR3aa: CASSLEVGAFF; CDR3nt: TGTGCCAGCAGCTTAGAAGTTGGGGCTTTCTTT; d_gene: -; len: 11; v_gene: TRBV11-2; abundance: -; j_gene: TRBJ1-1
CDR3aa: CASSTGTSGSYEQYF; CDR3nt: TGTGCCAGCAGTACCGGGACTAGCGGGAGTTACGAGCAGTACTTC; d_gene: TRBD2; len: 15; v_gene: TRBV6-5; abundance: -; j_gene: TRBJ2-7
CDR3aa: CASRGQFGGTGELFF; CDR3nt: TGTGCCAGCCGAGGACAGTTTGGGGGCACCGGGGAGCTGTTTTTT; d_gene: -; len: 15; v_gene: TRBV19; abundance: -; j_gene: TRBJ2-2
CDR3aa: CASSYSTGFYGYTF; CDR3nt: TGTGCCAGCAGTTACAGTACAGGTTTCTATGGCTACACCTTC; d_gene: -; len: 14; v_gene: TRBV6-6; abundance: -; j_gene: TRBJ1-2
CDR3aa: CASSNPGRNTYEQYF; CDR3nt: TGTGCCAGCAGTAACCCGGGACGGAATACCTACGAGCAGTACTTC; d_gene: -; len: 15; v_gene: TRBV6-6; abundance: -; j_gene: TRBJ2-7
CDR3aa: CASSQGVDQPQHF; CDR3nt: TGCGCCAGCAGCCAAGGGGTTGATCAGCCCCAGCATTTT; d_gene: -; len: 13; v_gene: TRBV4-1; abundance: -; j_gene: TRBJ1-5
CDR3aa: CASSLRASVTYEQYF; CDR3nt: TGTGCCAGCAGCCTCCGGGCTAGCGTCACCTACGAGCAGTACTTC; d_gene: -; len: 15; v_gene: TRBV27; abundance: -; j_gene: TRBJ2-7
CDR3aa: CASSLGTGSSYEQYF; CDR3nt: TGTGCCAGCAGCTTGGGGACAGGGAGCTCCTACGAGCAGTACTTC; d_gene: TRBD1; len: 15; v_gene: TRBV5-6; abundance: -; j_gene: TRBJ2-7
CDR3aa: CASCRGTSGNTIYF; CDR3nt: TGTGCCAGTTGCAGGGGGACCTCTGGAAACACCATATATTTT; d_gene: TRBD1; len: 14; v_gene: TRBV19; abundance: -; j_gene: TRBJ1-3
CDR3aa: CASSPAGFAYEQYF; CDR3nt: TGTGCCAGCAGCCCTGCAGGGTTCGCCTACGAGCAGTACTTC; d_gene: -; len: 14; v_gene: TRBV9; abundance: -; j_gene: TRBJ2-7
CDR3aa: CASSLWDGTTNEKLFF; CDR3nt: TGTGCCAGTAGTCTATGGGACGGGACAACTAATGAAAAACTGTTTTTT; d_gene: -; len: 16; v_gene: TRBV19; abundance: -; j_gene: TRBJ1-4
CDR3aa: CASPSHSGNTIYF; CDR3nt: TGTGCCTCCCCCAGCCACTCTGGAAACACCATATATTTT; d_gene: -; len: 13; v_gene: TRBV30; abundance: few; j_gene: TRBJ1-3
CDR3aa: CASSLVRSYGEQFF; CDR3nt: TGCGCCAGCAGCTTGGTACGATCATACGGTGAGCAGTTCTTC; d_gene: -; len: 14; v_gene: TRBV5-1; abundance: -; j_gene: TRBJ2-1
CDR3aa: CASSPQGPRGGYTF; CDR3nt: TGTGCCAGCAGTCCCCAGGGCCCCCGCGGCGGCTACACCTTC; d_gene: -; len: 14; v_gene: TRBV2; abundance: -; j_gene: TRBJ1-2
CDR3aa: CASSYFTRGRNTEAFF; CDR3nt: TGTGCCAGCAGTTACTTCACTCGGGGACGGAACACTGAAGCTTTCTTT; d_gene: -; len: 16; v_gene: TRBV6-6; abundance: few; j_gene: TRBJ1-1
CDR3aa: CAWIVSGGAHEQFF; CDR3nt: TGTGCCTGGATCGTGAGCGGGGGGGCCCATGAGCAGTTCTTC; d_gene: TRBD2; len: 14; v_gene: TRBV30; abundance: -; j_gene: TRBJ2-1
CDR3aa: CASSQTGTGPPYEQYF; CDR3nt: TGCGCCAGCAGCCAAACCGGGACAGGGCCCCCCTACGAGCAGTACTTC; d_gene: TRBD1; len: 16; v_gene: TRBV4-1; abundance: -; j_gene: TRBJ2-7
CDR3aa: CASSLAGAGNEQYF; CDR3nt: TGCGCCAGCAGCTTGGCCGGGGCAGGGAACGAGCAGTACTTC; d_gene: -; len: 14; v_gene: TRBV5-1; abundance: -; j_gene: TRBJ2-7
CDR3aa: CASSISGQGYYGYTF; CDR3nt: TGCGCCAGCAGCATAAGTGGACAGGGTTACTATGGCTACACCTTC; d_gene: TRBD1; len: 15; v_gene: TRBV5-1; abundance: -; j_gene: TRBJ1-2
CDR3aa: CASSLSRGGQPQHF; CDR3nt: TGTGCCAGCAGTTTATCCCGGGGAGGTCAGCCCCAGCATTTT; d_gene: -; len: 14; v_gene: TRBV27; abundance: -; j_gene: TRBJ1-5
CDR3aa: CSVPDRTGELFF; CDR3nt: TGCAGCGTTCCTGACAGAACCGGGGAGCTGTTTTTT; d_gene: -; len: 12; v_gene: TRBV29-1; abundance: -; j_gene: TRBJ2-2
CDR3aa: CASSQDSVSYTGELFF; CDR3nt: TGCGCCAGCAGCCAAGATTCAGTCAGCTACACCGGGGAGCTGTTTTTT; d_gene: -; len: 16; v_gene: TRBV4-3; abundance: few; j_gene: TRBJ2-2
CDR3aa: CASSQTSGRGNEQFF; CDR3nt: TGTGCCAGCAGCCAAACTAGCGGGAGAGGTAATGAGCAGTTCTTC; d_gene: TRBD2; len: 15; v_gene: TRBV28; abundance: -; j_gene: TRBJ2-1
CDR3aa: CASSLDRIQPQHF; CDR3nt: TGTGCCAGCAGCTTAGATCGGATTCAGCCCCAGCATTTT; d_gene: -; len: 13; v_gene: TRBV7-9; abundance: once; j_gene: TRBJ1-5
CDR3aa: CASSIDRIGGIYGYTF; CDR3nt: TGTGCCAGTAGTATAGATCGAATCGGGGGGATCTATGGCTACACCTTC; d_gene: -; len: 16; v_gene: TRBV19; abundance: -; j_gene: TRBJ1-2
CDR3aa: CASSPAASAETQYF; CDR3nt: TGTGCCAGCTCACCTGCGGCTAGCGCGGAGACCCAGTACTTC; d_gene: -; len: 14; v_gene: TRBV18; abundance: -; j_gene: TRBJ2-5
CDR3aa: CASSPWTSGIYNEQFF; CDR3nt: TGTGCCAGCAGTCCGTGGACTAGCGGGATCTACAATGAGCAGTTCTTC; d_gene: TRBD2; len: 16; v_gene: TRBV27; abundance: -; j_gene: TRBJ2-1
CDR3aa: CASSGQGRTEAFF; CDR3nt: TGTGCCAGCAGCGGACAGGGAAGGACTGAAGCTTTCTTT; d_gene: TRBD1; len: 13; v_gene: TRBV7-2; abundance: few; j_gene: TRBJ1-1
CDR3aa: CASSLPAIGEGSYNEQFF; CDR3nt: TGTGCCAGCAGCTTACCCGCTATCGGAGAGGGTTCCTACAATGAGCAGTTCTTC; d_gene: -; len: 18; v_gene: TRBV7-3; abundance: medium-sized; j_gene: TRBJ2-1
CDR3aa: CASRGTGGREKLFF; CDR3nt: TGCGCCAGCAGGGGGACAGGGGGAAGGGAAAAACTGTTTTTT; d_gene: TRBD1; len: 14; v_gene: TRBV4-3; abundance: -; j_gene: TRBJ1-4
CDR3aa: CASSIRGQMAQETQYF; CDR3nt: TGTGCCAGTAGTATACGGGGACAGATGGCCCAAGAGACCCAGTACTTC; d_gene: TRBD1; len: 16; v_gene: TRBV19; abundance: -; j_gene: TRBJ2-5
CDR3aa: CASTPGTYGYTF; CDR3nt: TGTGCCAGCACTCCCGGGACGTATGGCTACACCTTC; d_gene: -; len: 12; v_gene: TRBV28; abundance: -; j_gene: TRBJ1-2
CDR3aa: CAISEDRQGYGYTF; CDR3nt: TGTGCCATCAGTGAGGACAGGCAGGGCTATGGCTACACCTTC; d_gene: -; len: 14; v_gene: TRBV10-3; abundance: -; j_gene: TRBJ1-2
CDR3aa: CASSFVETGLDEQYF; CDR3nt: TGTGCCAGCAGTTTTGTGGAGACAGGACTCGACGAGCAGTACTTC; d_gene: -; len: 15; v_gene: TRBV28; abundance: -; j_gene: TRBJ2-7
CDR3aa: CAWSSRAGYEQYF; CDR3nt: TGTGCCTGGAGTTCGAGAGCTGGCTACGAGCAGTACTTC; d_gene: -; len: 13; v_gene: TRBV30; abundance: -; j_gene: TRBJ2-7
CDR3aa: CASSLEGGTGSYNEQFF; CDR3nt: TGTGCCAGCAGCTTAGAAGGCGGGACTGGCTCCTACAATGAGCAGTTCTTC; d_gene: -; len: 17; v_gene: TRBV11-3; abundance: -; j_gene: TRBJ2-1
CDR3aa: CASAVYSNQPQHF; CDR3nt: TGTGCCAGCGCAGTGTATAGCAATCAGCCCCAGCATTTT; d_gene: -; len: 13; v_gene: TRBV6-6; abundance: -; j_gene: TRBJ1-5
CDR3aa: CASSVVTGPSYEQYF; CDR3nt: TGTGCCAGCAGCGTAGTGACAGGGCCCTCCTACGAGCAGTACTTC; d_gene: TRBD1; len: 15; v_gene: TRBV9; abundance: -; j_gene: TRBJ2-7
CDR3aa: CASSHPTSRRTDTQYF; CDR3nt: TGCGCCAGCAGCCACCCGACTAGCCGACGCACAGATACGCAGTATTTT; d_gene: TRBD2; len: 16; v_gene: TRBV4-1; abundance: -; j_gene: TRBJ2-3
CDR3aa: CAWSVHVGYEQYF; CDR3nt: TGTGCCTGGAGTGTACATGTCGGTTACGAGCAGTACTTC; d_gene: -; len: 13; v_gene: TRBV30; abundance: few; j_gene: TRBJ2-7
CDR3aa: CASSDTGTGYGYTF; CDR3nt: TGTGCCAGCAGCGATACCGGGACAGGATATGGCTACACCTTC; d_gene: TRBD1; len: 14; v_gene: TRBV9; abundance: -; j_gene: TRBJ1-2
CDR3aa: CASSPDRENRYVNQPQHF; CDR3nt: TGCGCCAGCAGTCCTGACAGGGAAAATCGTTATGTCAATCAGCCCCAGCATTTT; d_gene: TRBD1; len: 18; v_gene: TRBV10-1; abundance: -; j_gene: TRBJ1-5
CDR3aa: CASSPRTGVTGELFF; CDR3nt: TGCGCCAGCAGCCCTCGGACAGGGGTCACCGGGGAGCTGTTTTTT; d_gene: TRBD1; len: 15; v_gene: TRBV5-1; abundance: -; j_gene: TRBJ2-2
CDR3aa: CASSSGRYNSPLHF; CDR3nt: TGTGCCAGCAGTTCAGGGAGGTATAATTCACCCCTCCACTTT; d_gene: -; len: 14; v_gene: TRBV27; abundance: -; j_gene: TRBJ1-6
CDR3aa: CASSLLKRDTEAFF; CDR3nt: TGTGCCAGCAGCCTCCTAAAACGGGACACTGAAGCTTTCTTT; d_gene: -; len: 14; v_gene: TRBV14; abundance: -; j_gene: TRBJ1-1
CDR3aa: CASSPGLGGVYTEAFF; CDR3nt: TGCGCCAGCAGCCCGGGCCTTGGGGGAGTCTACACTGAAGCTTTCTTT; d_gene: -; len: 16; v_gene: TRBV5-1; abundance: few; j_gene: TRBJ1-1
CDR3aa: CASSPDRGYYGYTF; CDR3nt: TGTGCCAGCAGCCCGGACAGGGGGTATTATGGCTACACCTTC; d_gene: TRBD1; len: 14; v_gene: TRBV5-6; abundance: -; j_gene: TRBJ1-2
CDR3aa: CASSLGSGTSAQYF; CDR3nt: TGTGCCAGCAGCTTAGGCTCCGGGACTAGCGCGCAGTATTTT; d_gene: TRBD2; len: 14; v_gene: TRBV7-3; abundance: -; j_gene: TRBJ2-3
CDR3aa: CASSQDQGYQPQHF; CDR3nt: TGCGCCAGCAGCCAAGACCAGGGCTATCAGCCCCAGCATTTT; d_gene: -; len: 14; v_gene: TRBV4-1; abundance: -; j_gene: TRBJ1-5
CDR3aa: CASSLAVEVAEQYF; CDR3nt: TGTGCCAGCAGCTTAGCGGTAGAAGTAGCAGAGCAGTACTTC; d_gene: -; len: 14; v_gene: TRBV7-2; abundance: once; j_gene: TRBJ2-7
CDR3aa: CASSQDHGGSGNTIYF; CDR3nt: TGCGCCAGCAGCCAAGATCACGGGGGCTCTGGAAACACCATATATTTT; d_gene: -; len: 16; v_gene: TRBV4-1; abundance: few; j_gene: TRBJ1-3